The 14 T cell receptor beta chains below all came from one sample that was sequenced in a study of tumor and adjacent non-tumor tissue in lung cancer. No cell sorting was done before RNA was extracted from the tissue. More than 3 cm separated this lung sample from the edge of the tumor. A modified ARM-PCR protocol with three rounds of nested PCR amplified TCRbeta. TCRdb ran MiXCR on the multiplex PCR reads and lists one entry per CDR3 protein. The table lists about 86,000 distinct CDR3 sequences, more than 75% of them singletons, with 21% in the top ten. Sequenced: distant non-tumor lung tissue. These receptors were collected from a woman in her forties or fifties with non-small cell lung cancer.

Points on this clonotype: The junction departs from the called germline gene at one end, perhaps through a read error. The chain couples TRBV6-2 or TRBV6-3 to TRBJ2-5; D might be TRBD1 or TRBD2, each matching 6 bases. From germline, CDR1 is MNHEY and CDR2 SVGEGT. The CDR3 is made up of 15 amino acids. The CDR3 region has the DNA TGTGCCAGCAGCCGCTCCGTAGCGCCAGGGGAGGCCCAGTATTTC. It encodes CASSRSVAPGEAQYF.

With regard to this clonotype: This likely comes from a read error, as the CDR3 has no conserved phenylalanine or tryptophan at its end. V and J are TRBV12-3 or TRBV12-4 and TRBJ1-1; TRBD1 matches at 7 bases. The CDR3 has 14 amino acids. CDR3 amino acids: CVSSQTGLNTEAFL. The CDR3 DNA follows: TGTGTCAGCAGCCAGACAGGGCTGAATACTGAAGCTTTCCTT.

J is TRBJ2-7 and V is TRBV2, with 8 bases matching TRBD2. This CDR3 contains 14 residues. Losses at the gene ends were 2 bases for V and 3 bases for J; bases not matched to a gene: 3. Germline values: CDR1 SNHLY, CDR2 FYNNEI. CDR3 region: CASSEREGNYEQYF. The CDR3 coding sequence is TGTGCCAGCAGTGAACGGGAGGGGAACTACGAGCAGTACTTC.

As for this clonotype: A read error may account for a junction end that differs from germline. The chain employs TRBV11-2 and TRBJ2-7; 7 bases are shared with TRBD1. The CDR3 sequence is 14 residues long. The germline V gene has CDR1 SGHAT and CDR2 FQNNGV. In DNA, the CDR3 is TGTGTCAGCAGCTTGGTTAGGGACAGCTACGGGCAGTACTTC. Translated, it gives CVSSLVRDSYGQYF.

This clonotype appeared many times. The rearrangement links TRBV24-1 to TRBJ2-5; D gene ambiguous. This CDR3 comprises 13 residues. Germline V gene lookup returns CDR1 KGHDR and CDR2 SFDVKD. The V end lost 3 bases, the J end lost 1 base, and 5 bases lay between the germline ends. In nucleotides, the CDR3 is TGTGCCACCAGTGATGTTTTCCAAGAGACCCAGTACTTC. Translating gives CATSDVFQETQYF.

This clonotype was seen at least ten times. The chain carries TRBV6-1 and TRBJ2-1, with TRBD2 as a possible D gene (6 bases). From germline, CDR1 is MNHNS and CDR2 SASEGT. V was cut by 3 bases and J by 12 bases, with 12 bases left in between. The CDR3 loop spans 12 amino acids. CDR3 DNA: TGTGCCAGCAGTGATCGTAGGACTATGCAGTTCTTC. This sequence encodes CASSDRRTMQFF.

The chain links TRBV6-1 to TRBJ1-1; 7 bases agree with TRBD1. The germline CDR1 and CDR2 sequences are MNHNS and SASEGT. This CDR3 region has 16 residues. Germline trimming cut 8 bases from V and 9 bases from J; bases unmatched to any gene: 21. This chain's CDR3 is CASQEAEVRGINKAFF. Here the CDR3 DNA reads TGTGCCAGCCAGGAAGCCGAAGTCAGGGGGATCAACAAAGCTTTCTTT.

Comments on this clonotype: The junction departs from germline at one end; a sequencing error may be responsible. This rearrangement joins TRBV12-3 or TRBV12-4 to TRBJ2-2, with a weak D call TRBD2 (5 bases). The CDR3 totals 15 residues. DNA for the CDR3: TGTGTCAGCACACGTCATTTGTCCGTCACCGGGGAGCTCTTTTTT. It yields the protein CVSTRHLSVTGELFF.

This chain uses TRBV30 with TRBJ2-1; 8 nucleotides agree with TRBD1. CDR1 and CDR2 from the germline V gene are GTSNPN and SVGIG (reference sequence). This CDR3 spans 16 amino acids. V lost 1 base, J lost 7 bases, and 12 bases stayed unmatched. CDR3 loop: CAWSGGAGGLRNEQFF. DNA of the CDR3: TGTGCCTGGAGTGGGGGGGCAGGGGGCTTACGTAATGAGCAGTTCTTC.

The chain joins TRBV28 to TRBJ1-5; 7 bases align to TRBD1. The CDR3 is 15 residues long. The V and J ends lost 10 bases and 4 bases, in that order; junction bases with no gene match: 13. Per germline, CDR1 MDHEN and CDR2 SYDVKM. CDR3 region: CANTRQGLRNQPQHF. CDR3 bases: TGTGCCAACACCCGACAGGGACTAAGGAATCAGCCCCAGCATTTT.

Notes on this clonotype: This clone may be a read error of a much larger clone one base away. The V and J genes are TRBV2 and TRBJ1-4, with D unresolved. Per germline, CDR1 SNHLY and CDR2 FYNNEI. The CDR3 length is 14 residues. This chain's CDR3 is CVSSPSLIDEKLFF. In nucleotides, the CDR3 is TGTGTCAGCAGTCCCTCTCTTATCGACGAAAAACTGTTTTTT.

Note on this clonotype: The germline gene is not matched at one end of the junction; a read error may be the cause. The CDR3: CVSTPPTGGGSVAFF. In DNA, the CDR3 is TGTGTCAGCACCCCCCCTACAGGGGGCGGTAGTGTAGCTTTCTTT. The J gene is TRBJ1-1, the V gene TRBV6-5; TRBD1 matches 9 bases. CDR1 is MNHEY and CDR2 is SVGAGI in the germline V gene. The CDR3 has 15 residues.

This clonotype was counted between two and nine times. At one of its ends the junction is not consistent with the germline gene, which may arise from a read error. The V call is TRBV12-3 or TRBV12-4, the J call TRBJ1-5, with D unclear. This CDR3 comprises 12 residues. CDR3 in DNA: TGTACCAGCAGTCCCGGGCAGGCGACTCAGCATTTT. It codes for CTSSPGQATQHF.

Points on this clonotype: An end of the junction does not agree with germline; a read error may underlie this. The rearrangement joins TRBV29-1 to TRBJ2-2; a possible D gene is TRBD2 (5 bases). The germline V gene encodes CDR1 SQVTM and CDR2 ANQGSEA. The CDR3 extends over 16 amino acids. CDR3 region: CSVMTGGREGTGVLFF. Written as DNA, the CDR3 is TGCAGCGTGATGACTGGCGGAAGGGAAGGCACCGGGGTGCTGTTTTTT.